The rows below give T cell receptor beta chains drawn from one sample of a study of blood T cells in healthy people across ages. One entry per CDR3 protein, called by TCRdb with MiXCR from the 5' RACE reads. This table has about 640,000 distinct CDR3 sequences, around three fifths appearing once. Source material: blood. The receptors shown here come from a man in his sixties in good health. The CDR3 runs from the conserved cysteine through the conserved F or W. Each record gives: D gene, V gene, CDR3 length, CDR3 protein. A D gene is named only where the DNA matches it firmly.

>NA|TRBV7-9|13
CASSLGVGVSYTF
>TRBD1|TRBV7-8|16
CASSLGGGGAFTEAFF
>NA|TRBV11-2|16
CASSSPWGANYYGYTF
>NA|TRBV9|14
CASSVRGGANVLTF
>NA|TRBV20-1|16
CSASPSETGVTDTQYF
>NA|TRBV10-3|14
CAISGTRTEETQYF
>NA|TRBV4-1|15
CASSPRAGADYGYTF
>NA|TRBV20-1|14
CSASHAGTTDTQYF
>NA|TRBV12-3/TRBV12-4|15
CASSLVRDNTGELFF
>NA|TRBV5-1|15
CASSLANAALYEQYF
>NA|TRBV3-1|14
CASSPTTKQETQYF
>TRBD1|TRBV5-1|14
CASSVRTGWDEQYF
>NA|TRBV7-2|12
CASSLDVDTQYF
>TRBD1|TRBV7-8|15
CASSSDRGGLSPLHF
>NA|TRBV28|14
CASSLPIGQGEQFF
>TRBD2|TRBV5-1|15
CASSVGLGGGHEQFF
>NA|TRBV29-1|13
CSVERDRGSEQFF
>NA|TRBV7-9|13
CASGWLGINEQFF
>TRBD1|TRBV29-1|12
CSAVGQGYEQYF
>NA|TRBV29-1|13
CSVQGLNQETQYF
>TRBD2|TRBV2|14
CASTTGLAFDEQFF
>TRBD1|TRBV20-1|16
CSAPGQGAPYNSPLHF
>NA|TRBV20-1|17
CSASPPKQGPILGELFF
>TRBD1|TRBV20-1|16
CSAGGAGTGFNQPQHF
>TRBD1|TRBV4-1|14
CASGRTGLNYGYTF
>NA|TRBV25-1|17
CASSEYGADIAKNIQYF